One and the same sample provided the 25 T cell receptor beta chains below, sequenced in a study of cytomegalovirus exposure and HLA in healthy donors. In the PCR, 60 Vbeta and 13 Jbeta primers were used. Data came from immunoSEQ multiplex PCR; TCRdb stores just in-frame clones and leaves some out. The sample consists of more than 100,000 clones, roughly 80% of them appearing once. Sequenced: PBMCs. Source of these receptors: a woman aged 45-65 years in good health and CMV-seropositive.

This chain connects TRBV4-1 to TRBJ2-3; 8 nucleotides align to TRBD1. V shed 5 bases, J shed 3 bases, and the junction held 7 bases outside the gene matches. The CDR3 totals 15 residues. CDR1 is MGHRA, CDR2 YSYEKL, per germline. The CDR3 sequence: CASSSKTGGTDTQYF. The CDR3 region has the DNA TGCGCCAGCAGCTCCAAAACAGGGGGAACAGATACGCAGTATTTT.

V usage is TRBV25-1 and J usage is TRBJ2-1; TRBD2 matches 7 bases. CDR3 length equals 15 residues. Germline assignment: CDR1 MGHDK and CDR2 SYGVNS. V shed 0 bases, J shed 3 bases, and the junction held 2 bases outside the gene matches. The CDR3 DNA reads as TGTGCCAGCAGTGAATACACGGGAGGCTACAATGAGCAGTTCTTC. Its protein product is CASSEYTGGYNEQFF.

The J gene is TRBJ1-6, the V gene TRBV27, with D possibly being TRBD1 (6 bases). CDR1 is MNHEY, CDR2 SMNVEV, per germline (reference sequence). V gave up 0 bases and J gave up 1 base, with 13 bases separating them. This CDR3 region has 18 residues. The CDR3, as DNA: TGTGCCAGCAGTTTATCTCAAAGGGGGGGGTCCTATAATTCACCCCTCCACTTT. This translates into CASSLSQRGGSYNSPLHF.

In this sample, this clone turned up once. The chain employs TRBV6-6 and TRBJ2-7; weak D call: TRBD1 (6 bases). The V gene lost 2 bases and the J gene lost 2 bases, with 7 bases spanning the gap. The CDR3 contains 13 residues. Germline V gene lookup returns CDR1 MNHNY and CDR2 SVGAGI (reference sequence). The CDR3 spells CASSYQGTYEQYF. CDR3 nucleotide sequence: TGTGCCAGCAGTTACCAGGGGACCTACGAGCAGTACTTC.

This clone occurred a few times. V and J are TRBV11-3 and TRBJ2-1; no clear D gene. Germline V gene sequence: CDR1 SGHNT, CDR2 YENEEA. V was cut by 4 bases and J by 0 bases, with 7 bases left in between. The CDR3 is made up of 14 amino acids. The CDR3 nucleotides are TGTGCCAGCAGCTATAGAGGCTCCTACAATGAGCAGTTCTTC. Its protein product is CASSYRGSYNEQFF.

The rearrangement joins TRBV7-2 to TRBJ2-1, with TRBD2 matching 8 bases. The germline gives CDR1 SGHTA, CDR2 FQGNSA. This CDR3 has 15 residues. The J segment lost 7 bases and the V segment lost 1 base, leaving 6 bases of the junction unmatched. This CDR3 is CASSLGGAGGNEQFF. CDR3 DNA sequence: TGTGCCAGCAGCTTAGGGGGGGCGGGGGGAAATGAGCAGTTCTTC. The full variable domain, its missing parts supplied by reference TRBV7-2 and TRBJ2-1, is GAGVSQSPSNKVTEKGKDVELRCDPISGHTALYWYRQSLGQGLEFLIYFQGNSAPDKSGLPSDRFSAERTGGSVSTLTIQRTQQEDSAVYLCASSLGGAGGNEQFFGPGTRLTVL.

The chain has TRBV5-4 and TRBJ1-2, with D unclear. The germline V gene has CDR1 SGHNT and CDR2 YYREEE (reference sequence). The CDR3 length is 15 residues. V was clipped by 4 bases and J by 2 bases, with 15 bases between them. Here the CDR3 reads CASSPDLAGNYGYTF. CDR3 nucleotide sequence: TGTGCCAGCAGCCCGGACCTGGCGGGAAACTATGGCTACACCTTC.

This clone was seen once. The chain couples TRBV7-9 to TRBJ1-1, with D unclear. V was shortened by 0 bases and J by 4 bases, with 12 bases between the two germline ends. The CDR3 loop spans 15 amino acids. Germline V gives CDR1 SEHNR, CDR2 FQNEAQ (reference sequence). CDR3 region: CASSLAPVAFTEAFF. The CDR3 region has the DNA TGTGCCAGCAGCTTAGCGCCTGTGGCTTTCACTGAAGCTTTCTTT. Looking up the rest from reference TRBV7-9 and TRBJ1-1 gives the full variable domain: DTGVSQNPRHKITKRGQNVTFRCDPISEHNRLYWYRQTLGQGPEFLTYFQNEAQLEKSRLLSDRFSAERPKGSFSTLEIQRTEQGDSAMYLCASSLAPVAFTEAFFGQGTRLTVV.

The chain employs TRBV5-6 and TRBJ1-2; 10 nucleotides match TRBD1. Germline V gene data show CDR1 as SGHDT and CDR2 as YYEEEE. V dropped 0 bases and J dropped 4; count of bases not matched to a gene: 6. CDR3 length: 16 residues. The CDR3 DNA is TGTGCCAGCAGCTTGGGCGACAGGGGGCCCGGCTATGGCTACACCTTC. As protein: CASSLGDRGPGYGYTF. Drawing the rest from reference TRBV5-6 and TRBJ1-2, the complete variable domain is DAGVTQSPTHLIKTRGQQVTLRCSPKSGHDTVSWYQQALGQGPQFIFQYYEEEERQRGNFPDRFSGHQFPNYSSELNVNALLLGDSALYLCASSLGDRGPGYGYTFGSGTRLTVV.

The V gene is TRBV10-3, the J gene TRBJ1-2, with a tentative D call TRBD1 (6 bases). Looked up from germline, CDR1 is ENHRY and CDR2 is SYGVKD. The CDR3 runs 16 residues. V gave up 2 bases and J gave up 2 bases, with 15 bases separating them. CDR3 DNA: TGTGCCATCAGTGAGACCCGACAGGTCCGAAACTATGGCTACACCTTC. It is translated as CAISETRQVRNYGYTF.

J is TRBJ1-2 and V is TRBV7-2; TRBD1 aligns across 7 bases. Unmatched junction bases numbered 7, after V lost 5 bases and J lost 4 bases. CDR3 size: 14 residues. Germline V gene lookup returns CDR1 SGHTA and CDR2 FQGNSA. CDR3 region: CASSPLTGTYGYTF. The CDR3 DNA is TGTGCCAGCAGCCCCCTGACAGGGACCTATGGCTACACCTTC.

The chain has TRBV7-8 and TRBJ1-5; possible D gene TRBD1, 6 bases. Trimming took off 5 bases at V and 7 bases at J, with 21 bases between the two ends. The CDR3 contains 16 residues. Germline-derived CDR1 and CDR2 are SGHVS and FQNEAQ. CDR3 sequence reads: CASSPLLGDRLQPQHF. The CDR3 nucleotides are TGTGCCAGCAGCCCACTCCTCGGAGACAGGCTACAGCCCCAGCATTTT.

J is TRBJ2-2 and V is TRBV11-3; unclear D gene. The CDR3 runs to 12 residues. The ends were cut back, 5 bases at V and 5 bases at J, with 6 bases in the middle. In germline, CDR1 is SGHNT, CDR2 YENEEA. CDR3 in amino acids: CASSVGTGELFF. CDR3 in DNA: TGTGCCAGCAGCGTCGGGACCGGGGAGCTGTTTTTT.

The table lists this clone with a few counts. CDR3: CASSSSQPPGGANEQFF. The DNA for the CDR3 is TGTGCCAGCAGCTCCTCCCAGCCTCCCGGGGGGGCGAATGAGCAGTTCTTC. The rearrangement links TRBV9 to TRBJ2-1; 8 nucleotides align to TRBD2. CDR3 size: 17 residues. Germline trimming cut 4 bases from V and 7 bases from J; bases unmatched to any gene: 16. Germline lookup yields CDR1 SGDLS and CDR2 YYNGEE.

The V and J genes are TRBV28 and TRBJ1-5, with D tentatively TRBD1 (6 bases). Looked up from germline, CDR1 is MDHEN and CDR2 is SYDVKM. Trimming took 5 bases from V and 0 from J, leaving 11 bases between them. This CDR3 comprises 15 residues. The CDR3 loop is CASSVGGHSNQPQHF. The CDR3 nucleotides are TGTGCCAGCAGTGTCGGGGGGCATAGCAATCAGCCCCAGCATTTT.

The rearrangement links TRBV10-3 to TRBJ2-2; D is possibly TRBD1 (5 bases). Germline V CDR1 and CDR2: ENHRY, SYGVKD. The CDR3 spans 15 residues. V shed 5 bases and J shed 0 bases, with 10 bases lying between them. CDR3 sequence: CAISWGGPNTGELFF. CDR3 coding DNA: TGTGCCATCAGTTGGGGCGGACCGAACACCGGGGAGCTGTTTTTT.

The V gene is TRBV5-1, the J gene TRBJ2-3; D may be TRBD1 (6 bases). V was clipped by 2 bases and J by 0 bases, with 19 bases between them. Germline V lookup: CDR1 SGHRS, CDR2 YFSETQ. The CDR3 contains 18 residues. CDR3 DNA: TGCGCCAGCAGCTTTCTAACTGGGGGCCTCCCTAGCACAGATACGCAGTATTTT. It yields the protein CASSFLTGGLPSTDTQYF.

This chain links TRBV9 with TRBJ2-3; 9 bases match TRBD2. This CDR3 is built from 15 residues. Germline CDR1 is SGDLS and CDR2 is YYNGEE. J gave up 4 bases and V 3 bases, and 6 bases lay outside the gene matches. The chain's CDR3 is CASSAPGLAADTQYF. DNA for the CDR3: TGTGCCAGCAGCGCGCCGGGACTAGCAGCAGATACGCAGTATTTT.

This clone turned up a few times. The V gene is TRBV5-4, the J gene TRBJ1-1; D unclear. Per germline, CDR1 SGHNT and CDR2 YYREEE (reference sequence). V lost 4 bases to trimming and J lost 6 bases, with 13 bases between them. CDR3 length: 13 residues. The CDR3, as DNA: TGTGCCAGCAGCCAGTCCGGAGGTGCTGAAGCTTTCTTT. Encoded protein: CASSQSGGAEAFF.

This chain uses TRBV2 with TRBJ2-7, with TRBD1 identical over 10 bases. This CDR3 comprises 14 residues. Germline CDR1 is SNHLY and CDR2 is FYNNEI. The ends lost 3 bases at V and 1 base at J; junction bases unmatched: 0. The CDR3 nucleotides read TGTGCCAGCAGTGAGGGACAGGGGTCCTACGAGCAGTACTTC. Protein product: CASSEGQGSYEQYF.

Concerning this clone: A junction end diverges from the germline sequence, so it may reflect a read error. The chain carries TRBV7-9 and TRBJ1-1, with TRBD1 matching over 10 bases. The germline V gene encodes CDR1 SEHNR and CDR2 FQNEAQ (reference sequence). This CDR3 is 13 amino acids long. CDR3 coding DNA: TGTTCCAGCAGCTCGACCGGGACAGGGGTCGCTTTCTTT. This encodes CSSSSTGTGVAFF.

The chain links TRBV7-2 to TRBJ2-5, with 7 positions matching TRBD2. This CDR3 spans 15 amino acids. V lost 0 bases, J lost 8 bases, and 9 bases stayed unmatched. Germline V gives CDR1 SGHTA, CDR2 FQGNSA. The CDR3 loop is CASSLASGMEGTQYF. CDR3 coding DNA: TGTGCCAGCAGCTTAGCAAGCGGGATGGAAGGAACCCAGTACTTC.

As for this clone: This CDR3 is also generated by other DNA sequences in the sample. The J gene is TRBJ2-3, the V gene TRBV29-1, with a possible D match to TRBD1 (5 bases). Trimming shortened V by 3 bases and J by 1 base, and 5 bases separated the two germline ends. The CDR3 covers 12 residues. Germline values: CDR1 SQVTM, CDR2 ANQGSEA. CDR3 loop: CSVDRGTDTQYF. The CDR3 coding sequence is TGCAGCGTTGACAGGGGCACAGATACGCAGTATTTT.

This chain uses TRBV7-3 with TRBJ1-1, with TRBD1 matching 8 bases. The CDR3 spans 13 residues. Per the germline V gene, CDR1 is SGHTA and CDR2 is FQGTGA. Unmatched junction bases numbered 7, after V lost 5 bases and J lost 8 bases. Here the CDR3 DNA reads TGTGCCAGCAGCATACAGGGGGGGACGGAAGCTTTCTTT. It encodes CASSIQGGTEAFF.

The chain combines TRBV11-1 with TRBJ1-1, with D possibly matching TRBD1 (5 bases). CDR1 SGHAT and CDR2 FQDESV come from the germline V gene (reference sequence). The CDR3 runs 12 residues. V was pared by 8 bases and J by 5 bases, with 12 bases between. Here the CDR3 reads CASGLRGTEAFF. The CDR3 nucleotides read TGTGCCAGCGGGCTAAGGGGAACTGAAGCTTTCTTT.